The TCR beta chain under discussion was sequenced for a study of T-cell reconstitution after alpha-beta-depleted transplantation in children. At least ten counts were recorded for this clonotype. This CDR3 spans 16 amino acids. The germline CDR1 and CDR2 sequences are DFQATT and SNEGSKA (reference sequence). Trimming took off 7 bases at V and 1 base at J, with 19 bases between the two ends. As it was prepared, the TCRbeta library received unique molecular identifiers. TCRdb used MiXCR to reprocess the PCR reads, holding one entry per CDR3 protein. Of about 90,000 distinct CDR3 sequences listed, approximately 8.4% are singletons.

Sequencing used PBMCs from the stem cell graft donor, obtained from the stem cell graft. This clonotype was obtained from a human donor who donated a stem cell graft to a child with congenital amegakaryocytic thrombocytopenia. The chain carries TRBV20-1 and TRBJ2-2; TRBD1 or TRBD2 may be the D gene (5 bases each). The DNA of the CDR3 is TGCAGTGTCCCAGGTTGGGGACGGGGGAACACCGGGGAGCTGTTTTTT. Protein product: CSVPGWGRGNTGELFF.